Described below is a single T cell receptor beta chain sequence and its context. This sample was taken from a study of technical replicates of blood from a handful of donors. Assay used: immunoSEQ multiplex PCR; TCRdb lists only in-frame clones, some missing. The sample contains tens of thousands of clones, 85% to 95% of which appear only once. This CDR3 region has 12 residues. V shed 6 bases and J shed 3 bases, with 9 bases lying between them. Per germline, CDR1 MGHDK and CDR2 SYGVNS. The sequenced sample consisted of T cells isolated from PBMCs. The V and J genes are TRBV25-1 and TRBJ2-7, with a tentative D call TRBD1 (6 bases). The clonotype comes from a human donor in good health. The CDR3 here is CASRGTSYEQYF. CDR3 in DNA: TGTGCCAGCAGGGGGACAAGCTACGAGCAGTACTTC.